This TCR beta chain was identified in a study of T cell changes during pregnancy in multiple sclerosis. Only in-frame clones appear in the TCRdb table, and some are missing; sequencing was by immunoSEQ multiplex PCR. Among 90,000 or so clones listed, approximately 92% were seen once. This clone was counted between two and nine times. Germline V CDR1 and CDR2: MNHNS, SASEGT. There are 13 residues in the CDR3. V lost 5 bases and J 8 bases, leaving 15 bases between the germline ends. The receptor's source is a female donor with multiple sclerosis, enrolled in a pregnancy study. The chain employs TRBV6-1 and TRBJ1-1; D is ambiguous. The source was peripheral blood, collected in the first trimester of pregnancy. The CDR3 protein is CASSFQGRGEAFF. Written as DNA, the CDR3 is TGTGCCAGCAGTTTCCAAGGCCGGGGAGAAGCTTTCTTT.